This T cell receptor beta chain was identified in a study of patients and donors after allogeneic stem cell transplantation. The CDR3 has 14 residues. Trimming took 1 base from V and 5 from J, leaving 12 bases between them. In germline, CDR1 is DFQATT, CDR2 SNEGSKA (reference sequence). TCRdb analysed the RT-PCR reads with MiXCR anew, one entry per CDR3 protein. Among 400,000 to 500,000 distinct CDR3 sequences, around 15% were seen once, and the ten largest hold 7.2%. Specimen: blood, either unsorted or a sorted T cell fraction (not recorded which). The rearrangement links TRBV20-1 to TRBJ1-5; D gene unclear. The clonotype was recovered from a human donor who was either an allogeneic HSCT recipient or a stem cell or donor lymphocyte infusion donor (not recorded which). It is not recorded whose cells these are; they may come from a transplant donor. CDR3 sequence (DNA): TGCAGTGCTAGAGTGGGAACCCTGGATCAGCCCCAGCATTTT. This encodes CSARVGTLDQPQHF.